This is a list of T cell receptor beta chains from one sample in a study of T cells in Graves' hyperthyroidism and ophthalmopathy. TCRdb ran MiXCR on the multiplex PCR reads and lists one entry per CDR3 protein. The data hold some 370,000 distinct CDR3 sequences, with around an eighth observed a single time. Material for sequencing was blood. Every receptor here comes from a man aged 45-65 years with Graves' ophthalmopathy. CDR3s include the opening cysteine and the closing phenylalanine or tryptophan. The order of the fields is V gene, clone size, D gene, J gene, CDR3 protein, CDR3 DNA. A D gene is named only where the DNA matches it firmly. For some rows the clone size is stated as once, few or many, or as a class when expanded; others skip it.

v_call: TRBV19; clone_size: few; d_call: .; j_call: TRBJ1-5; cdr3_aa: CASSRTVIPQPQHF; cdr3_nt: TGTGCCAGCTCGAGGACGGTGATCCCTCAGCCCCAGCATTTT
v_call: TRBV12-3/TRBV12-4; clone_size: many; d_call: .; j_call: TRBJ2-2; cdr3_aa: CASSWTSGELFF; cdr3_nt: TGTGCCAGCAGTTGGACTTCCGGGGAGCTGTTTTTT
v_call: TRBV28; clone_size: many; d_call: .; j_call: TRBJ1-2; cdr3_aa: CASSFLGADGYTF; cdr3_nt: TGTGCCAGCAGTTTTTTGGGGGCCGATGGCTACACCTTC
v_call: TRBV20-1; clone_size: .; d_call: TRBD1; j_call: TRBJ2-3; cdr3_aa: CSARTFSETGTADTQYF; cdr3_nt: TGCAGTGCTAGAACGTTTTCGGAGACAGGGACCGCAGATACGCAGTATTTT
v_call: TRBV20-1; clone_size: many; d_call: TRBD2; j_call: TRBJ2-3; cdr3_aa: CSAAAGGPIDTQYF; cdr3_nt: TGCAGTGCAGCGGCGGGAGGGCCGATAGATACGCAGTATTTT
v_call: TRBV4-2; clone_size: .; d_call: TRBD2; j_call: TRBJ2-1; cdr3_aa: CASSQGTGLEGFNEQFF; cdr3_nt: TGTGCCAGCAGCCAGGGAACCGGACTAGAAGGGTTCAATGAGCAGTTCTTC
v_call: TRBV20-1; clone_size: .; d_call: TRBD2; j_call: TRBJ2-7; cdr3_aa: CSAPRPSGPYEQYF; cdr3_nt: TGCAGTGCCCCCCGGCCTAGCGGACCCTACGAGCAGTACTTC
v_call: TRBV18; clone_size: many; d_call: .; j_call: TRBJ1-1; cdr3_aa: CASSAGTQTEAFF; cdr3_nt: TGTGCCAGCTCAGCCGGGACACAAACTGAAGCTTTCTTT
v_call: TRBV29-1; clone_size: .; d_call: TRBD2; j_call: TRBJ2-7; cdr3_aa: CSAAPGGEQYF; cdr3_nt: TGCAGCGCGGCACCGGGGGGGGAGCAGTACTTC
v_call: TRBV29-1; clone_size: few; d_call: .; j_call: TRBJ1-1; cdr3_aa: CSVSGRQLEAFF; cdr3_nt: TGCAGCGTCTCAGGTAGACAGCTTGAAGCTTTCTTT
v_call: TRBV5-4; clone_size: many; d_call: .; j_call: TRBJ1-1; cdr3_aa: CASSPGRGGMNTEAFF; cdr3_nt: TGTGCCAGCAGCCCTGGAAGGGGTGGGATGAACACTGAAGCTTTCTTT
v_call: TRBV7-9; clone_size: .; d_call: TRBD2; j_call: TRBJ2-2; cdr3_aa: CASSRGLAGARTGELFF; cdr3_nt: TGTGCCAGCAGCCGGGGACTAGCGGGGGCGAGGACCGGGGAGCTGTTTTTT
v_call: TRBV20-1; clone_size: .; d_call: TRBD1; j_call: TRBJ1-1; cdr3_aa: CSAPTGGVTEAFF; cdr3_nt: TGCAGTGCACCGACAGGGGGAGTCACTGAAGCTTTCTTT
v_call: TRBV7-2; clone_size: few; d_call: .; j_call: TRBJ2-2; cdr3_aa: CASSLASGAKGLFF; cdr3_nt: TGTGCCAGCAGCTTAGCGTCAGGGGCCAAGGGGCTGTTTTTT
v_call: TRBV20-1; clone_size: once; d_call: TRBD2; j_call: TRBJ2-3; cdr3_aa: CSASSLAGGTDTQYF; cdr3_nt: TGCAGTGCTAGTTCCCTAGCGGGAGGCACAGATACGCAGTATTTT
v_call: TRBV5-1; clone_size: many; d_call: TRBD2; j_call: TRBJ2-1; cdr3_aa: CASSLGSSGNEQFF; cdr3_nt: TGCGCCAGCAGCTTGGGTAGTAGCGGGAATGAGCAGTTCTTC
v_call: TRBV18; clone_size: many; d_call: TRBD2; j_call: TRBJ2-7; cdr3_aa: CASSPGGRLREQYF; cdr3_nt: TGTGCCAGCTCACCAGGCGGGAGGTTACGCGAGCAGTACTTC
v_call: TRBV6-1; clone_size: few; d_call: TRBD2; j_call: TRBJ2-1; cdr3_aa: CASWSSGSNEQFF; cdr3_nt: TGTGCCAGCTGGTCTAGCGGGAGTAATGAGCAGTTCTTC
v_call: TRBV20-1; clone_size: many; d_call: .; j_call: TRBJ2-1; cdr3_aa: CSARTRGTRLYNEQFF; cdr3_nt: TGCAGTGCCAGGACTAGGGGGACCAGGCTCTACAATGAGCAGTTCTTC
v_call: TRBV27; clone_size: many; d_call: .; j_call: TRBJ2-3; cdr3_aa: CASSRPSSDTQYF; cdr3_nt: TGTGCCAGCAGCAGACCTAGTTCTGATACGCAGTATTTT
v_call: TRBV11-2; clone_size: .; d_call: TRBD2; j_call: TRBJ2-1; cdr3_aa: CASRLTTSTNNEQFF; cdr3_nt: TGTGCCAGCAGACTTACGACTAGCACCAACAATGAGCAGTTCTTC
v_call: TRBV7-7; clone_size: few; d_call: .; j_call: TRBJ2-2; cdr3_aa: CASSQDVGGGGTGELFF; cdr3_nt: TGTGCTAGCAGCCAAGACGTTGGAGGGGGAGGCACCGGGGAGCTGTTTTTT
v_call: TRBV29-1; clone_size: few; d_call: .; j_call: TRBJ2-5; cdr3_aa: CSVELARSGETQYF; cdr3_nt: TGCAGCGTTGAACTCGCAAGGTCCGGAGAGACCCAGTACTTC
v_call: TRBV20-1; clone_size: many; d_call: .; j_call: TRBJ2-3; cdr3_aa: CSARGSSGGEYF; cdr3_nt: TGCAGTGCTAGAGGGTCCTCGGGTGGGGAGTATTTT
v_call: TRBV30; clone_size: many; d_call: .; j_call: TRBJ1-3; cdr3_aa: CAWSVRASSGNTIYF; cdr3_nt: TGTGCCTGGAGTGTACGGGCGAGCTCTGGAAACACCATATATTTT
v_call: TRBV28; clone_size: many; d_call: .; j_call: TRBJ1-1; cdr3_aa: CATTPGGVSNTEAFF; cdr3_nt: TGTGCCACGACCCCGGGGGGGGTCAGCAACACTGAAGCTTTCTTT
v_call: TRBV29-1; clone_size: many; d_call: .; j_call: TRBJ2-1; cdr3_aa: CSVESSYNNEQFF; cdr3_nt: TGCAGCGTTGAATCGTCCTATAACAATGAGCAGTTCTTC
v_call: TRBV7-9; clone_size: few; d_call: TRBD1; j_call: TRBJ2-2; cdr3_aa: CASSRWTGTNTGELFF; cdr3_nt: TGTGCCAGCAGCCGATGGACAGGAACGAACACCGGGGAGCTGTTTTTT
v_call: TRBV6-1; clone_size: many; d_call: .; j_call: TRBJ1-2; cdr3_aa: CASTIWDGANYGYTF; cdr3_nt: TGTGCCAGCACCATCTGGGACGGGGCTAACTATGGCTACACCTTC
v_call: TRBV19; clone_size: .; d_call: TRBD1; j_call: TRBJ1-5; cdr3_aa: CASSSEGASNQPQHF; cdr3_nt: TGTGCCAGTAGTTCGGAGGGGGCCAGCAATCAGCCCCAGCATTTT
v_call: TRBV12-5; clone_size: few; d_call: .; j_call: TRBJ1-1; cdr3_aa: CASFRDMNTEAFF; cdr3_nt: TGTGCTAGCTTCAGGGACATGAACACTGAAGCTTTCTTT
v_call: TRBV19; clone_size: .; d_call: TRBD2; j_call: TRBJ2-1; cdr3_aa: CASSTQRGYNEQFF; cdr3_nt: TGTGCCAGTAGTACCCAGCGGGGTTACAATGAGCAGTTCTTC
v_call: TRBV7-2; clone_size: many; d_call: .; j_call: TRBJ2-3; cdr3_aa: CASSLASPATQYF; cdr3_nt: TGTGCCAGCAGCTTAGCCAGCCCGGCTACGCAGTATTTT
v_call: TRBV10-3; clone_size: few; d_call: .; j_call: TRBJ2-3; cdr3_aa: CATHEGSTDTQYF; cdr3_nt: TGTGCCACCCATGAGGGAAGCACAGATACGCAGTATTTT
v_call: TRBV7-2; clone_size: many; d_call: TRBD2; j_call: TRBJ2-5; cdr3_aa: CASSLAGTSSQTQYF; cdr3_nt: TGTGCCAGCAGCTTAGCCGGGACTAGCTCGCAGACCCAGTACTTC
v_call: TRBV3-1; clone_size: many; d_call: .; j_call: TRBJ2-7; cdr3_aa: CASSHGISYEQYF; cdr3_nt: TGTGCCAGCAGCCATGGGATCTCCTACGAGCAGTACTTC
v_call: TRBV14; clone_size: few; d_call: .; j_call: TRBJ2-3; cdr3_aa: CASSQASWSTDTQYF; cdr3_nt: TGTGCCAGCAGCCAAGCTAGTTGGAGCACAGATACGCAGTATTTT
v_call: TRBV4-1; clone_size: few; d_call: .; j_call: TRBJ1-3; cdr3_aa: CASSAQSANSGNTIYF; cdr3_nt: TGCGCCAGCAGCGCCCAGTCTGCCAACTCTGGAAACACCATATATTTT
v_call: TRBV10-3; clone_size: .; d_call: TRBD1; j_call: TRBJ1-2; cdr3_aa: CAIRDRGNYGYTF; cdr3_nt: TGTGCCATCAGAGACAGGGGGAACTATGGCTACACCTTC
v_call: TRBV10-2; clone_size: few; d_call: .; j_call: TRBJ1-6; cdr3_aa: CASKPTGANSPLHF; cdr3_nt: TGCGCCAGCAAACCGACAGGAGCAAATTCACCCCTCCACTTT
v_call: TRBV4-1; clone_size: .; d_call: .; j_call: TRBJ1-2; cdr3_aa: CASSQGARDSYGYTF; cdr3_nt: TGCGCCAGCAGCCAAGGGGCCAGGGACTCCTATGGCTACACCTTC